This paragraph reports one T cell receptor (beta chain). The clone's antigen remains unknown. Per-base qualities were not stored, and no clone one base away is much larger. Expansion of CD8+CD57+ cells had been shown by flow cytometry in the patients chosen for sequencing. All patients had severe acquired aplastic anemia diagnosed by International Study of Aplastic Anemia and Agranulocytosis and Camitta criteria. Patients had received no therapy at the time of blood sampling. In the study, sorted CD4+ and CD8+ blood T cells from patients with severe aplastic anemia and from healthy subjects underwent deep sequencing of TCR repertoires. In the USA, patient enrollment took place under clinicaltrials.gov protocols 00001620, 01623167, 00001397, 00071045, 00081523 and 00961064. Ficoll-Paque density gradient centrifugation was used to isolate peripheral blood mononuclear cells. CD4+ and CD8+ T cells were sorted by FACS or magnetic beads before DNA extraction.

This record comes from a study of CD8+CD57+ T cells in acquired aplastic anemia (dated by TCRdb to 2016 to 2018). Describing the broader study: On average, sorted CD4+ and CD8+ cells yielded approximately 3 ug of extracted DNA, with a range of roughly 0.19 to 27.4 ug. A CD8+CD57+ expansion meant a frequency higher than the mean frequency seen in healthy subjects.

Findings and caveats that apply to the study as a whole: Roughly 30 CD8+ CDR3 sequences were found to be shared between patients and controls, but these sequences appeared to be highly expressed in patients and within the immunodominant clones of the patients. Patients and healthy controls showed no significant difference in CD8+ Simpson's diversity (P=0.060).

Profiling of TCR beta VDJ combinations and CDR3 sequences used genomic DNA as the template. An Illumina HiSeq 2000 was used for TCR repertoire sequencing. The paper's processing steps were these. Repertoires were assessed using TRBV/TRBJ rearrangement plots, CDR3 size and DJ length profiles, and Simpson's diversity index. Whichever DNA sequence was most abundant in the deep sequencing data was defined as the immunodominant clone. CDR3 amino acid sequences were checked for sharing across subjects and were also compared against the VDJdb database and published repertoires. The public reads were run again by TCRdb, first through fastp at Q25 and then through MiXCR, and only productive beta chains were kept. Every distinct CDR3 protein forms one entry, paired with its most common genes and DNA. These V and J calls derive from TCRdb rather than the authors' analysis. The sample data list about 98,000 distinct CDR3 sequences, and roughly 70% of these were observed just once. The ten largest clones take up more than 55% of the sample.

The clonotype originates from a human donor with aplastic anemia. Sequenced input: sorted CD4+, CD8+, or CD8+CD57+ T cells (not recorded which) from PBMCs.

CDR3 sequence: CSVARGSGYQETQYF. The DNA sequence reads TGCAGCGTCGCAAGAGGTAGCGGGTACCAAGAGACCCAGTACTTC. This sequence uses TRBV29-1 and TRBJ2-5, with 7 bases in between that match TRBD2. The CDR3 contains 15 residues, cysteine and phenylalanine counted. Only the CDR3 portion is preserved as DNA: 45 bases, with reading frame beginning at the first base. The V end gives up 6 bases and the J end 0 bases, leaving 10 bases in the junction not matched to a gene. CDR1 and CDR2 are read off the germline V gene as SQVTM and ANQGSEA.